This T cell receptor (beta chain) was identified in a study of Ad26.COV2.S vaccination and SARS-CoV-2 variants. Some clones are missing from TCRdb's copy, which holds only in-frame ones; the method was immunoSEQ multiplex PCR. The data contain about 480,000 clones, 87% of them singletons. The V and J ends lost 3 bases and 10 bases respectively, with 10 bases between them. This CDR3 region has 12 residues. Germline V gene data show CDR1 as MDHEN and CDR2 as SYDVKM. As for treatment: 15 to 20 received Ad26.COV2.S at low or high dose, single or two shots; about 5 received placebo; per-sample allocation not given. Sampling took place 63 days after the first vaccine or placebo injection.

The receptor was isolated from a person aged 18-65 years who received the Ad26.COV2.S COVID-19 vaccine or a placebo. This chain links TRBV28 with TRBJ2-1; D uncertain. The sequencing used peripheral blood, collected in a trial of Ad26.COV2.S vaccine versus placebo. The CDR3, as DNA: TGTGCCAGCAGTTTCTCGCAGACGGAGCAGTTCTTC. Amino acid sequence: CASSFSQTEQFF.